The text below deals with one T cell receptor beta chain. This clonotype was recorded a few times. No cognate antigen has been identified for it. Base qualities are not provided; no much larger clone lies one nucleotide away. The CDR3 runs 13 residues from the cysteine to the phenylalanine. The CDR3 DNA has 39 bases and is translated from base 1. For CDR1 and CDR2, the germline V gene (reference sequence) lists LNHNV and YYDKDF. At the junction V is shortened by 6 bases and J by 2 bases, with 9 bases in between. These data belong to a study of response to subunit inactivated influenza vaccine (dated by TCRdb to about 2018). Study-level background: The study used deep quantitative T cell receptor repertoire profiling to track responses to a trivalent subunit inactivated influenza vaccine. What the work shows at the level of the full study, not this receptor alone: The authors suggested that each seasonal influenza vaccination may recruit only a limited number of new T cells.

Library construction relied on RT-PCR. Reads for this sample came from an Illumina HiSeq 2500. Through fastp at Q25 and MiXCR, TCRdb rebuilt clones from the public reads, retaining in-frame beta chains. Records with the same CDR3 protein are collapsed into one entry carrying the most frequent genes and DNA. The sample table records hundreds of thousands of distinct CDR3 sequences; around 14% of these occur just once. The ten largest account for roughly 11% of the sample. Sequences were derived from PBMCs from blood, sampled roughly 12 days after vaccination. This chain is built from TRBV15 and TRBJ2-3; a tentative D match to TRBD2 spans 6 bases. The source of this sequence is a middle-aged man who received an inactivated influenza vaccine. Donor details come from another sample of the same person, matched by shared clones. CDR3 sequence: CATRRRDTDTQYF. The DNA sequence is TGTGCCACCAGGAGGAGGGACACAGATACGCAGTATTTT.